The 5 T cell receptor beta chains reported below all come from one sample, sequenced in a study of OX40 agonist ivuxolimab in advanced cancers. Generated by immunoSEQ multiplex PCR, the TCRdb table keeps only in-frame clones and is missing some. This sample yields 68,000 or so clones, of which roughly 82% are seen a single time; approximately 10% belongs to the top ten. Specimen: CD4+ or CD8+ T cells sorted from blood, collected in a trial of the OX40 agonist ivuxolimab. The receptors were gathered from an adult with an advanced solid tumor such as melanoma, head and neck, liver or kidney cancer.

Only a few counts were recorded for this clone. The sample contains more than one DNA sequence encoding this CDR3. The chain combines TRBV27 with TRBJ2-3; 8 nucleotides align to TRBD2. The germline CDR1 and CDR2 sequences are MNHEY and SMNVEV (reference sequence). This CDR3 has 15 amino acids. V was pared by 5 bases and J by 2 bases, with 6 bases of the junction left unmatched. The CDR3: CASSGLAGFTDTQYF. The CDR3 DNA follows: TGTGCCAGCAGTGGTCTAGCGGGCTTCACAGATACGCAGTATTTT.

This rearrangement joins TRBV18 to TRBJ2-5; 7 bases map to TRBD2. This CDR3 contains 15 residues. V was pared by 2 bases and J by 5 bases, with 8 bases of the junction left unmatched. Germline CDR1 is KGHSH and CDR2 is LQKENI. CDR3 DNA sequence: TGTGCCAGCTCACCAACGGGACTACGAACCGAGACCCAGTACTTC. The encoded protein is CASSPTGLRTETQYF.

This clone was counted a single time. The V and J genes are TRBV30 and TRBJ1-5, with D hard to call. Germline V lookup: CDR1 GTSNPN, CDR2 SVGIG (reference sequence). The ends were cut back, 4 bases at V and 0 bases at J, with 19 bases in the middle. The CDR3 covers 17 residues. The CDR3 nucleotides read TGTGCCTGGATCCCAGGTCAGAGAACCTATAGCAATCAGCCCCAGCATTTT. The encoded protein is CAWIPGQRTYSNQPQHF.

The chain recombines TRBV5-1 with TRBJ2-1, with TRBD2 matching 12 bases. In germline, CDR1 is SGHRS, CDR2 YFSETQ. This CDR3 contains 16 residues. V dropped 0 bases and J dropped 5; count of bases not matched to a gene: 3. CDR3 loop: CASSLASGGVNNEQFF. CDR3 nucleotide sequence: TGCGCCAGCAGCTTGGCTAGCGGGGGGGTCAACAATGAGCAGTTCTTC. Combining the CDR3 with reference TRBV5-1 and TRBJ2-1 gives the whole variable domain KAGVTQTPRYLIKTRGQQVTLSCSPISGHRSVSWYQQTPGQGLQFLFEYFSETQRNKGNFPGRFSGRQFSNSRSEMNVSTLELGDSALYLCASSLASGGVNNEQFFGPGTRLTVL.

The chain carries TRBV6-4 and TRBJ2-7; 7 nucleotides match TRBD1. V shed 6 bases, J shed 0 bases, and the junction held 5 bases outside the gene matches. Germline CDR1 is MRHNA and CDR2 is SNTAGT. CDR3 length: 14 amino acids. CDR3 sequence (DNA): TGTGCCAGCAGAGCCCGGACAGGCTCCTACGAGCAGTACGTC. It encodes CASRARTGSYEQYV.